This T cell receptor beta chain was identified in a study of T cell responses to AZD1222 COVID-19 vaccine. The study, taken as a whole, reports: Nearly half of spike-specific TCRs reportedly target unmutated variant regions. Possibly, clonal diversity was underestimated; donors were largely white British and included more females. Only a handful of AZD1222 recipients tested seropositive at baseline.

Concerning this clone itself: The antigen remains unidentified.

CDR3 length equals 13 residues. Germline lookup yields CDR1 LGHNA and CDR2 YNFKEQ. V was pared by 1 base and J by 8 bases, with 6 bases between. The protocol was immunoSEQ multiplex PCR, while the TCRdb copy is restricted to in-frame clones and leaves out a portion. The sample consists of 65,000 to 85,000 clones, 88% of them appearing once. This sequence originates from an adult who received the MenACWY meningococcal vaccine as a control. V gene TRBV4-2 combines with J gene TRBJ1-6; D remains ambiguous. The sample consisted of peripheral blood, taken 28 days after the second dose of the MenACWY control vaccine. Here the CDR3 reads CASSQAWDSPLHF. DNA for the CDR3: TGTGCCAGCAGCCAAGCCTGGGATTCACCCCTCCACTTT.